These T cell receptor beta chains were read from a single sample in a study of T-cell memory formation after mild COVID-19. TCRdb re-called the 5' RACE reads through MiXCR, storing one row per CDR3 protein. The data show 540,000 or so distinct CDR3 sequences, around 21% seen once. Sequenced material: PBMCs or a T cell subset sorted from them (not recorded which). The receptors here all came from an adult woman who had mild COVID-19 (a few samples of this study predate the infection). Cell type and time point are not known. CDR3s include the opening cysteine and the closing phenylalanine or tryptophan. D genes are given only for firm matches. The listing skips clone size in some rows; elsewhere it reads once, few, many or a size class.

TGTGCCAGCAGCCCCGCAGGGAGACTAGCGGGAGGTAACACCTACGAGCAGTACTTC	CASSPAGRLAGGNTYEQYF	few	TRBJ2-7	TRBD2	TRBV6-5
TGTGCCAGCAGTTACCGGCAGGGGTGGAATGAGCAGTTCTTC	CASSYRQGWNEQFF	few	TRBJ2-1	.	TRBV6-5
TGCAGCGTTGTATCCGGGACGAACACTGAAGCTTTCTTT	CSVVSGTNTEAFF	.	TRBJ1-1	.	TRBV29-1
TGTGCCAGCAGCGTAGGAGTGGGGGGGATTGAGCAGTTCTTC	CASSVGVGGIEQFF	few	TRBJ2-1	TRBD2	TRBV9
TGTGCCAGCAGCAACAACTCCGGGACTAGCGGGGTAATCGGGCAGTTCTTC	CASSNNSGTSGVIGQFF	.	TRBJ2-1	.	TRBV21-1
TGCGCCAGCAGCGCGGGGCAAGTGAACACTGAAGCTTTCTTT	CASSAGQVNTEAFF	.	TRBJ1-1	.	TRBV5-1
TGTGCCAGCAGCTCTAGCATGGGGGCCAACGTCCTGACTTTC	CASSSSMGANVLTF	once	TRBJ2-6	.	TRBV6-1
TGCAGTGCTAGAGATATTCTAGCGGGAGGGATGGGGTTTTATGAGCAGTTCTTC	CSARDILAGGMGFYEQFF	few	TRBJ2-1	TRBD2	TRBV20-1
TGCGCCAGCAGCGACGGACAGGGAGGTTGGGAGACCCAGTACTTC	CASSDGQGGWETQYF	.	TRBJ2-5	TRBD1	TRBV5-1
TGTGCCAGCAGCGTAACCGGGGTCGCTACGAATGAGCAGTTCTTC	CASSVTGVATNEQFF	few	TRBJ2-1	.	TRBV9
TGTGCCAGCAGCTTAACTGGGACTAGCGGGGGTCGCGAGCAGTTCTTC	CASSLTGTSGGREQFF	few	TRBJ2-1	TRBD2	TRBV7-9
TGCGCCAGCAGCACAGGGGATCAGTCACCCCTCCACTTT	CASSTGDQSPLHF	few	TRBJ1-6	TRBD1	TRBV5-1
TGTGCCAGCAGTCCGACAGGGGCAGGGATCTATGGCTACACCTTC	CASSPTGAGIYGYTF	.	TRBJ1-2	TRBD1	TRBV4-2
TGTGCCAGCAGTCCAGTGGGAGGGCAGCAAGAGACCCAGTACTTC	CASSPVGGQQETQYF	few	TRBJ2-5	TRBD2	TRBV12-3/TRBV12-4